This T cell receptor beta chain was captured in a study of neurological immune-mediated disorders. Every sequencing run produced over 190 million TCR-beta sequences, and the sequences from any one run covered 15-18 subjects. Each CDR3 protein is one row after TCRdb ran MiXCR on the 5' RACE reads. This sample has around 29,000 distinct CDR3 sequences; approximately 5.3% occur once, and the top ten carry roughly 2%. This clonotype was counted ten times or more. The trim removed 0 bases at V and 12 bases at J, leaving 7 bases unmatched. There are 14 residues in the CDR3. Per germline, CDR1 MNHEY and CDR2 SMNVEV (reference sequence).

Sequencing input: CD4+ T cells from blood. The V gene is TRBV27, the J gene TRBJ2-1; 8 bases map to TRBD2. This clonotype was sampled from a woman aged 45-60 years in good health. CDR3 amino acids: CASSLSRAGLGQFF. As DNA, the CDR3 is TGTGCCAGCAGTTTATCGAGGGCGGGACTAGGGCAGTTCTTC.